Following are 30 T cell receptor beta chains from one sample sequenced in a study of blood T cell repertoires in COVID-19. Generated by immunoSEQ multiplex PCR, the TCRdb table keeps only in-frame clones and is missing some. This table has 150,000 or so clones, less than 85% appearing once. Material for sequencing was PBMCs or T cells enriched from blood (not recorded which). The receptors derive from a man aged 50-60 years who had recovered from COVID-19.

The chain has TRBV30 and TRBJ1-2; 7 positions match TRBD1. From germline, CDR1 is GTSNPN and CDR2 SVGIG (reference sequence). V was clipped by 5 bases and J by 1 base; unmatched bases: 4. The CDR3 runs to 13 residues. The CDR3 coding sequence is TGTGCCTGGTCGACAGGGATTAACTATGGCTACACCTTC. It codes for CAWSTGINYGYTF.

The chain couples TRBV20-1 to TRBJ1-2; 9 positions agree with TRBD1. The V and J ends lost 6 bases and 9 bases, in that order; junction bases with no gene match: 5. This CDR3 region has 11 residues. Germline CDR1 is DFQATT and CDR2 is SNEGSKA (reference sequence). CDR3 amino acids: CSAQGAPRYTF. The CDR3 nucleotides read TGCAGTGCACAGGGGGCACCACGCTACACCTTC.

J is TRBJ2-1 and V is TRBV20-1, with a weak D call TRBD2 (6 bases). V was shortened by 3 bases and J by 7 bases, with 7 bases between the two germline ends. Germline lookup yields CDR1 DFQATT and CDR2 SNEGSKA (reference sequence). This CDR3 has 11 amino acids. CDR3 sequence reads: CSARGLNEQFF. CDR3 DNA sequence: TGCAGTGCTAGGGGACTTAATGAGCAGTTCTTC.

The genes are TRBV7-8 and TRBJ2-5; 8 nucleotides line up with TRBD1. Germline V gene sequence: CDR1 SGHVS, CDR2 FQNEAQ. CDR3 length: 15 amino acids. Losses at the gene ends were 6 bases for V and 4 bases for J; bases not matched to a gene: 10. CDR3 residues: CASRNGTGVRETQYF. The CDR3 nucleotides are TGTGCCAGCAGAAACGGGACAGGAGTAAGAGAGACCCAGTACTTC.

This chain joins TRBV6-5 and TRBJ1-3; maybe TRBD1 (6 bases). The CDR3 is 15 residues long. Germline loops: CDR1 MNHEY, CDR2 SVGAGI. V was clipped by 7 bases and J by 3 bases, with 16 bases between them. The DNA of the CDR3 is TGTGCCAGCAACTTAGGGACACATAGTGGAAACACCATATATTTT. It translates to CASNLGTHSGNTIYF.

This rearrangement joins TRBV5-1 to TRBJ2-3; 8 nucleotides agree with TRBD2. V was pared by 4 bases and J by 3 bases, with 4 bases of the junction left unmatched. CDR1 and CDR2 from the germline V gene are SGHRS and YFSETQ. This CDR3 contains 14 residues. This CDR3 reads CASSPGGGTDTQYF. The CDR3 DNA sequence: TGCGCCAGCAGCCCCGGGGGGGGGACAGATACGCAGTATTTT.

This chain connects TRBV2 to TRBJ2-5; tentatively, D is TRBD2 (6 bases). Trimming cost V 3 bases and J 5 bases, with 16 bases left between them. Germline CDR1 is SNHLY and CDR2 is FYNNEI. There are 15 residues in the CDR3. CDR3 amino acids: CASSEGRGGGETQYF. The CDR3 nucleotides are TGTGCCAGCAGTGAGGGTAGGGGTGGAGGGGAGACCCAGTACTTC.

The genes are TRBV12-3 or TRBV12-4 and TRBJ1-3; D remains unclear. The germline V and J ends were trimmed by 6 bases and 4 bases, with 10 bases remaining between them. This CDR3 region has 13 residues. The CDR3: CASSQASGNTIYF. As DNA, the CDR3 is TGTGCCAGCAGCCAGGCATCCGGAAACACCATATATTTT.

The chain is built from TRBV7-9 and TRBJ1-4, with D unclear. Trimming removed 8 bases at V and 3 bases at J, with 13 bases between. Germline values: CDR1 SEHNR, CDR2 FQNEAQ (reference sequence). This CDR3 comprises 14 residues. CDR3 amino acids: CASLRGSANEKLFF. For the CDR3, the DNA is TGTGCCAGCCTTCGGGGATCAGCTAATGAAAAACTGTTTTTT.

The chain has TRBV24-1 and TRBJ2-7; perhaps TRBD2 as D (6 bases). The CDR3 length is 12 residues. Germline CDR1 KGHDR, CDR2 SFDVKD. V lost 4 bases, J lost 13 bases, and 16 bases lay in between. This chain's CDR3 is CATSDQGLRFYF. CDR3 sequence (DNA): TGTGCCACCAGTGACCAGGGACTCAGGTTCTACTTC.

The J gene is TRBJ2-1, the V gene TRBV15; D remains unclear. V lost 0 bases to trimming and J lost 9 bases, with 6 bases between them. The germline gives CDR1 LNHNV, CDR2 YYDKDF (reference sequence). The CDR3 covers 12 residues. CDR3 region: CATSRDLAEQFF. The DNA of the CDR3 is TGTGCCACCAGCAGAGATTTGGCTGAGCAGTTCTTC.

The chain carries TRBV9 and TRBJ1-1, with TRBD1 as a possible D gene (5 bases). The V and J ends lost 3 bases and 5 bases respectively, with 17 bases between them. The CDR3 length is 15 residues. Germline V gives CDR1 SGDLS, CDR2 YYNGEE. The CDR3 coding sequence is TGTGCCAGCAGCGCCGCGGGCGGGGGTGGGACTGAAGCTTTCTTT. Encoded protein: CASSAAGGGGTEAFF.

CDR3 sequence: CASSPGTDIPGYGYTF. The DNA for the CDR3 is TGTGCCAGCAGCCCGGGGACAGATATACCGGGCTATGGCTACACCTTC. This sequence joins TRBV7-9 and TRBJ1-2, with TRBD1 identical over 7 bases. The CDR3 extends over 16 amino acids. V dropped 5 bases and J dropped 4; count of bases not matched to a gene: 13. The germline V gene encodes CDR1 SEHNR and CDR2 FQNEAQ (reference sequence).

This clone was seen at least ten times. The chain couples TRBV9 to TRBJ2-1, with D maybe TRBD2 (5 bases). The V end lost 4 bases, the J end lost 7 bases, and 9 bases lay between the germline ends. The CDR3 sequence is 12 residues long. The germline CDR1 and CDR2 sequences are SGDLS and YYNGEE. As DNA, the CDR3 is TGTGCCAGCAGCCCGGGGTGGAATGAGCAGTTCTTC. As protein: CASSPGWNEQFF. Drawing the rest from reference TRBV9 and TRBJ2-1, the complete variable domain is DSGVTQTPKHLITATGQRVTLRCSPRSGDLSVYWYQQSLDQGLQFLIQYYNGEERAKGNILERFSAQQFPDLHSELNLSSLELGDSALYFCASSPGWNEQFFGPGTRLTVL.

The V gene is TRBV30, the J gene TRBJ1-1; weak D call: TRBD1 (5 bases). The CDR3 loop spans 14 amino acids. Germline CDR1 reads GTSNPN; CDR2 reads SVGIG (reference sequence). V lost 0 bases and J lost 4, with 12 bases in between. This CDR3 reads CAWSVNGRGTEAFF. The CDR3 bases are TGTGCCTGGAGTGTAAATGGGAGGGGCACTGAAGCTTTCTTT.

This CDR3 is CASSTTRRVQETQYF. The DNA of the CDR3 is TGCGCCAGCAGCACCACCCGCAGGGTCCAAGAGACCCAGTACTTC. This chain uses TRBV5-1 with TRBJ2-5, with a weak D call TRBD1 (5 bases). Per the germline V gene, CDR1 is SGHRS and CDR2 is YFSETQ. Deletions cut 4 bases from V and 1 base from J, with 14 bases between. This CDR3 contains 15 residues.

The V call is TRBV28, the J call TRBJ2-1; perhaps TRBD1 as D (7 bases). Germline V CDR1 and CDR2: MDHEN, SYDVKM. The CDR3 extends over 15 amino acids. V was shortened by 6 bases and J by 4 bases, with 16 bases between the two germline ends. DNA for the CDR3: TGTGCCAGCAGCTGGAGGGGGCTAGGATACAATGAGCAGTTCTTC. Protein sequence: CASSWRGLGYNEQFF.

V and J are TRBV7-2 and TRBJ2-1, with a possible D match to TRBD1 (6 bases). The V gene lost 4 bases and the J gene lost 9 bases, with 10 bases spanning the gap. Germline lookup yields CDR1 SGHTA and CDR2 FQGNSA. The CDR3 runs 12 residues. DNA of the CDR3: TGTGCCAGCAGCTCGACAGGATTTGAGCAGTTCTTC. Translation: CASSSTGFEQFF.

The rearrangement links TRBV6-1 to TRBJ1-5; no reliable D call. Between the trimmed V and J ends, which lost 2 bases and 1 base, there was a span of 9 bases. Germline V gene lookup returns CDR1 MNHNS and CDR2 SASEGT. The CDR3 has 15 residues. The CDR3 loop reads CASSEQNLSNQPQHF. The CDR3 bases are TGTGCCAGCAGTGAACAGAATTTAAGCAATCAGCCCCAGCATTTT.

This rearrangement joins TRBV24-1 to TRBJ1-2; maybe TRBD1 (6 bases). The CDR3 runs to 15 residues. CDR1 and CDR2 from the germline V gene are KGHDR and SFDVKD. Trimming took 1 base from V and 2 from J, leaving 10 bases between them. This CDR3 is CATSDFPTGNYGYTF. In DNA form, the CDR3 reads TGTGCCACCAGTGATTTCCCGACAGGAAACTATGGCTACACCTTC.

The chain links TRBV5-5 to TRBJ1-2; no reliable D call. The CDR3 has 13 amino acids. V dropped 4 bases and J dropped 0 bases, with 7 bases sitting between them. Looked up from germline, CDR1 is SGHKS and CDR2 is YYEKEE (reference sequence). CDR3 nucleotide sequence: TGTGCCAGCAGCGTTTCGGCTAACTATGGCTACACCTTC. Translating it yields CASSVSANYGYTF.

The CDR3 reads CASSESVGGGACGYGYTF. The DNA of the CDR3 is TGCGCCAGCAGTGAGTCCGTCGGAGGGGGCGCTTGTGGCTATGGCTACACCTTC. The chain uses TRBV10-1 and TRBJ1-2, with TRBD1 matching over 7 bases. J lost 4 bases, V lost 0 bases, and 14 bases had no gene match. The CDR3 is 18 amino acids. Germline V gene sequence: CDR1 WNHNN, CDR2 SYGVQD (reference sequence).

This chain uses TRBV28 with TRBJ2-7; D is ambiguous. The germline gives CDR1 MDHEN, CDR2 SYDVKM. V lost 3 bases to trimming and J lost 2 bases, with 5 bases between them. This CDR3 comprises 12 residues. The DNA for the CDR3 is TGTGCCAGCAGTTTTGGCACCTACGAGCAGTACTTC. This gives the protein CASSFGTYEQYF.

This chain uses TRBV6-2 or TRBV6-3 with TRBJ1-1; no firm D call. Germline V gene data show CDR1 as MNHEY and CDR2 as SVGEGT. This CDR3 region has 15 residues. Trimming pared 2 bases from V and 1 base from J, leaving 11 bases between. The CDR3: CASSYRGLANTEAFF. The CDR3 nucleotides read TGTGCCAGCAGTTACCGGGGTTTAGCGAACACTGAAGCTTTCTTT.

The chain combines TRBV5-1 with TRBJ1-6, with 8 positions matching TRBD1. This CDR3 contains 14 residues. Germline V gene lookup returns CDR1 SGHRS and CDR2 YFSETQ. V was clipped by 4 bases and J by 9 bases; unmatched bases: 6. The CDR3 coding sequence is TGCGCCAGCAGCATCGGACAGGGCGGTTCACCCCTCCACTTT. It translates to CASSIGQGGSPLHF.

The chain has TRBV3-1 (or the pseudogene TRBV3-2) and TRBJ2-1, with 9 bases identical to TRBD2. The trim removed 4 bases at V and 10 bases at J, leaving 14 bases unmatched. CDR3 size: 16 residues. CDR1 and CDR2 (germline): LGHDT, YNNKEL (reference sequence). DNA for the CDR3: TGTGCCAGCAGCCGCCTGGGACTAGCCTCGTCGGGGGAGCAGTTCTTC. This encodes CASSRLGLASSGEQFF.

The chain uses TRBV24-1 and TRBJ2-3; the D gene is possibly TRBD1 (6 bases). Trimming left V 7 bases short and J 1 base short, with 8 bases between. Germline V gene sequence: CDR1 KGHDR, CDR2 SFDVKD. This CDR3 is built from 13 residues. CDR3 region: CATSAGGTDTQYF. CDR3 DNA sequence: TGTGCCACCAGCGCAGGGGGCACAGATACGCAGTATTTT.

This clone has a count of ten or more. The chain uses TRBV2 and TRBJ2-1; TRBD2 matches at 10 bases. Germline V gives CDR1 SNHLY, CDR2 FYNNEI. V lost 1 base and J lost 12; bases outside the gene matches: 18. The CDR3 runs to 18 residues. The CDR3 sequence is CASSEGFISGGRSGGQFF. CDR3 DNA sequence: TGTGCCAGCAGTGAAGGCTTTATTAGCGGGGGGCGTTCAGGTGGGCAGTTCTTC.

The chain employs TRBV12-3 or TRBV12-4 and TRBJ1-5, with a weak D call TRBD1 (5 bases). The CDR3 covers 13 residues. CDR3 DNA: TGTGCGTCTGCGGTGGGGCGTCGATGGCCCCAGCATTTT. This encodes CASAVGRRWPQHF.

This clone was seen more than once but under ten times. CDR3 in amino acids: CASSPRQVELSGYTF. CDR3 nucleotides: TGTGCCAGCAGCCCCCGACAGGTTGAATTATCTGGCTACACCTTC. The chain carries TRBV2 and TRBJ1-2; TRBD1 might be the D (6 bases). The CDR3 is made up of 15 amino acids. Germline CDR1 SNHLY, CDR2 FYNNEI. Trimming pared 6 bases from V and 7 bases from J, leaving 21 bases between.